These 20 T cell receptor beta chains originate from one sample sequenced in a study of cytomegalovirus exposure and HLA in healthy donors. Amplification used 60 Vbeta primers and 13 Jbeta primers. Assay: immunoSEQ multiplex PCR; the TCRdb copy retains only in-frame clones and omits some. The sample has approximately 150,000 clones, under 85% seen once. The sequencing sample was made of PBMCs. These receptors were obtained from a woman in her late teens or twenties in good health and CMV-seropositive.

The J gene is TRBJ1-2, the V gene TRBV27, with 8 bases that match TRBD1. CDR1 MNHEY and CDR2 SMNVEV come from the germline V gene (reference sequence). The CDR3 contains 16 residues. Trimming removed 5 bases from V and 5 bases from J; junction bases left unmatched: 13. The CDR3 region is CASSPVGQGIPYGYTF. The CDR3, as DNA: TGTGCCAGCAGTCCTGTCGGACAGGGAATTCCATATGGCTACACCTTC.

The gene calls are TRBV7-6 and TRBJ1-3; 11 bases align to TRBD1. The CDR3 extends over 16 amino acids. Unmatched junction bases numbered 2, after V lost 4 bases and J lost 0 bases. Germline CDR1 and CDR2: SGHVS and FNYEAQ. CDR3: CASSSGTGGSGNTIYF. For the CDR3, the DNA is TGTGCCAGCAGCTCCGGGACAGGGGGCTCTGGAAACACCATATATTTT.

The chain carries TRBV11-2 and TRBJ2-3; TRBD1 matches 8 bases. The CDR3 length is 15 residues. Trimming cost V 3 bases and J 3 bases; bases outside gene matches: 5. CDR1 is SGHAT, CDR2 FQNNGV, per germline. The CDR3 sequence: CASSFGQGATDTQYF. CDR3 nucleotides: TGTGCCAGCAGCTTTGGGCAGGGGGCTACAGATACGCAGTATTTT.

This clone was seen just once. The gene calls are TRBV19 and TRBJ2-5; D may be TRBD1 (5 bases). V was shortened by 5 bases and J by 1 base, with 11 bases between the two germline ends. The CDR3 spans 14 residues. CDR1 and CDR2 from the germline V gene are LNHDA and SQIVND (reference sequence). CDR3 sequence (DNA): TGTGCCAGTAGTTCTCGAAGGGGCCAAGAGACCCAGTACTTC. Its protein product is CASSSRRGQETQYF. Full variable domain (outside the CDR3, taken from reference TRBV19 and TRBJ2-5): DGGITQSPKYLFRKEGQNVTLSCEQNLNHDAMYWYRQDPGQGLRLIYYSQIVNDFQKGDIAEGYSVSREKKESFPLTVTSAQKNPTAFYLCASSSRRGQETQYFGPGTRLLVL.

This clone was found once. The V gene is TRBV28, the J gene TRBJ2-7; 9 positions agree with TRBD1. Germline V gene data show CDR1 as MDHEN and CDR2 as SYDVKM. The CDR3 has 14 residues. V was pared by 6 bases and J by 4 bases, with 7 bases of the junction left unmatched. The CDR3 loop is CASSTGGASYEQYF. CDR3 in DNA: TGTGCCAGCAGCACAGGGGGCGCAAGTTACGAGCAGTACTTC.

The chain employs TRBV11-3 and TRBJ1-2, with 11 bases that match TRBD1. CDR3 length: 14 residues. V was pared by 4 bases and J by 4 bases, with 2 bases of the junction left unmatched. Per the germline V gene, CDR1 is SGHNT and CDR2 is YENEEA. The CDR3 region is CASSSGTGGYGYTF. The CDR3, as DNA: TGTGCCAGCAGCTCCGGGACAGGGGGCTATGGCTACACCTTC.

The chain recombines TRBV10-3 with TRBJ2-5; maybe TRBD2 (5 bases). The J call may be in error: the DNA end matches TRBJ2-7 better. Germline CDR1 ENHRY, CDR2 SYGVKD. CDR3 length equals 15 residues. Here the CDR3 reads CAISGTESGLYEQYF. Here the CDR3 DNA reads TGTGCCATCAGTGGTACGGAGAGCGGACTCTACGAGCAGTACTTC.

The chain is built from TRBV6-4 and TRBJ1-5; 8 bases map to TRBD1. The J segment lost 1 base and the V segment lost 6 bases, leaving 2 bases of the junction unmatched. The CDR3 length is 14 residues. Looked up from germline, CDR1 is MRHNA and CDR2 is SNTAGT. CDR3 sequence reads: CASRHRGSNQPQHF. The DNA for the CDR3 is TGTGCCAGCAGACACAGGGGGAGCAATCAGCCCCAGCATTTT.

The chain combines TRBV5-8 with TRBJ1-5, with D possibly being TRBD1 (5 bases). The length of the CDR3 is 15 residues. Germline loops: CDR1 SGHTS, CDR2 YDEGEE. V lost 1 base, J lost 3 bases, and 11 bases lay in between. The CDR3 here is CASSLRDSLNQPQHF. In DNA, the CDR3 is TGTGCCAGCAGCTTGAGAGACAGCCTCAATCAGCCCCAGCATTTT.

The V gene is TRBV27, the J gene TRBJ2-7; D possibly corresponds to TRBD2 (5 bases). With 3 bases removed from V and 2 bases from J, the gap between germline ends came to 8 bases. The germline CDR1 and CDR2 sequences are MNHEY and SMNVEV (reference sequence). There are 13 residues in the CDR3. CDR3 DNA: TGTGCCAGCAGTTTTAGGAGGACCTACGAGCAGTACTTC. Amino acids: CASSFRRTYEQYF.

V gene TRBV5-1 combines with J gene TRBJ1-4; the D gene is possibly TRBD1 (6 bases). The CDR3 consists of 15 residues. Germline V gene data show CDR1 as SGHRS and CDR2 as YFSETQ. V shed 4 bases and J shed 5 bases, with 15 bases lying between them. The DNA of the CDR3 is TGCGCCAGCAGCCCGGCCGGACAGAGAAATGAAAAACTGTTTTTT. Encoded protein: CASSPAGQRNEKLFF.

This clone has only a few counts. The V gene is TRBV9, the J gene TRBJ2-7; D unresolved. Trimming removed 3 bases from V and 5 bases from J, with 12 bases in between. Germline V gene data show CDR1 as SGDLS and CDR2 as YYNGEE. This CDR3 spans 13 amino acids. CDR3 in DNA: TGTGCCAGCAGCGGAAACCGCGTTAACGAGCAGTACTTC. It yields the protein CASSGNRVNEQYF.

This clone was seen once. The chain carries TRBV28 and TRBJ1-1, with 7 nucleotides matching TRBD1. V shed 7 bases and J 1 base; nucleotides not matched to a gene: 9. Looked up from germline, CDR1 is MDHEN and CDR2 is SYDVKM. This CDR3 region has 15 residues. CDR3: CASNGEQGRNTEAFF. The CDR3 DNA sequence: TGTGCCAGCAACGGGGAACAGGGGCGGAACACTGAAGCTTTCTTT.

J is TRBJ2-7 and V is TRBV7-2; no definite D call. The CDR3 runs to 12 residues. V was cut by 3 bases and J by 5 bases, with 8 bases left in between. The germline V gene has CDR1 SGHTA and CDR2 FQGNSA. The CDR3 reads CASSFRTNEQYF. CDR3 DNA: TGTGCCAGCAGCTTCCGTACTAACGAGCAGTACTTC.

The CDR3 DNA reads TGTGCCAGCAGCTTAGATTCTAAGATCACCCGTCAGTTCTTC. This translates into CASSLDSKITRQFF. The chain links TRBV7-9 to TRBJ2-1; D is uncertain. The CDR3 contains 14 residues. With 1 base removed from V and 13 bases from J, the gap between germline ends came to 17 bases. The germline CDR1 and CDR2 sequences are SEHNR and FQNEAQ (reference sequence). The whole variable domain, remainder taken from reference TRBV7-9 and TRBJ2-1, is DTGVSQNPRHKITKRGQNVTFRCDPISEHNRLYWYRQTLGQGPEFLTYFQNEAQLEKSRLLSDRFSAERPKGSFSTLEIQRTEQGDSAMYLCASSLDSKITRQFFGPGTRLTVL.

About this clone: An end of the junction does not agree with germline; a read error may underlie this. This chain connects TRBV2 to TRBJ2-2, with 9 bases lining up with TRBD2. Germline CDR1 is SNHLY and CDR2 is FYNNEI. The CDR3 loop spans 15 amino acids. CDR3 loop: CASRRLAGNAGELFF. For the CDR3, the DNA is TGTGCCAGCAGACGCCTAGCGGGGAACGCCGGGGAGCTGTTTTTT.

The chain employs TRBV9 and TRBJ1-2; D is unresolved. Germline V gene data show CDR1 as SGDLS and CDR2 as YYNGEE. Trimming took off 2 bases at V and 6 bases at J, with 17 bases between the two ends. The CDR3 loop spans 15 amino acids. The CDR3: CASSVDLTYGNGYTF. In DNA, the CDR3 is TGTGCCAGCAGCGTGGATCTGACTTACGGGAATGGCTACACCTTC.

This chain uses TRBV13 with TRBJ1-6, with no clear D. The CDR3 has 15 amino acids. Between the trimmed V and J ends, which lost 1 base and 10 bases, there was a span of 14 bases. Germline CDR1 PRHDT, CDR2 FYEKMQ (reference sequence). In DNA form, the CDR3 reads TGTGCCAGCAGCTTAGAGGGAGACCTTTGGTCACCCCTCCACTTT. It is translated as CASSLEGDLWSPLHF. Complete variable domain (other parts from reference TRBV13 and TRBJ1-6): AAGVIQSPRHLIKEKRETATLKCYPIPRHDTVYWYQQGPGQDPQFLISFYEKMQSDKGSIPDRFSAQQFSDYHSELNMSSLELGDSALYFCASSLEGDLWSPLHFGNGTRLTVT.

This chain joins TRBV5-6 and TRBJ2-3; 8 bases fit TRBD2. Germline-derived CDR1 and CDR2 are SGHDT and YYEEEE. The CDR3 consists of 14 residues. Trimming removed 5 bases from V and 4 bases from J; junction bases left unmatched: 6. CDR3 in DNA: TGTGCCAGCAGGGGGAGCGGGGGTTCAGATACGCAGTATTTT. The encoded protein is CASRGSGGSDTQYF.

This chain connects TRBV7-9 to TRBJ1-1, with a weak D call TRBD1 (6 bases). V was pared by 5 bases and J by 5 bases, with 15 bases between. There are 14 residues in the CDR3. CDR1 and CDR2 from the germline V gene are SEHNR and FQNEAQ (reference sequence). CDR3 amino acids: CASSQGGARTEAFF. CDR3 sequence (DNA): TGTGCCAGCAGCCAAGGGGGGGCACGGACTGAAGCTTTCTTT.